This entry lists 26 T cell receptor beta chains sequenced from one sample in a study of blood T cell repertoires in COVID-19. Method: immunoSEQ multiplex PCR; TCRdb's copy keeps in-frame clones and lacks some. The sample holds 250,000 to 300,000 clones, around nine tenths seen once. Material: PBMCs or T cells enriched from blood (not recorded which). These receptors all come from a woman aged 60 to 75 in a cohort exposed to, infected with or recovered from COVID-19 (not recorded which).

J is TRBJ2-7 and V is TRBV11-3; a weak D match, TRBD1 (6 bases). The CDR3 runs 20 residues. Germline V lookup: CDR1 SGHNT, CDR2 YENEEA. Trimming shortened V by 4 bases and J by 3 bases, and 31 bases separated the two germline ends. The CDR3 protein is CASSSIETGRDTEVHYEQYF. The DNA for the CDR3 is TGTGCCAGCAGCTCTATAGAGACCGGCCGGGACACCGAGGTCCACTACGAGCAGTACTTC.

The chain carries TRBV19 and TRBJ1-4; 8 bases map to TRBD1. CDR3 length equals 15 residues. The V gene end was trimmed by 7 bases and the J gene end by 6 bases; junction bases not matched to a gene: 10. In germline, CDR1 is LNHDA, CDR2 SQIVND (reference sequence). The DNA for the CDR3 is TGTGCCAGTATGGTTAGTGGCAGGGGGCATGAAAAACTGTTTTTT. It specifies CASMVSGRGHEKLFF.

This rearrangement joins TRBV11-2 to TRBJ1-1; no firm D call. The CDR3 has 15 residues. Germline V gene sequence: CDR1 SGHAT, CDR2 FQNNGV. V lost 5 bases and J 3 bases, leaving 16 bases between the germline ends. CDR3 in DNA: TGTGCCAGCAGCACCCGTGGTCACGGGTACACTGAAGCTTTCTTT. Protein product: CASSTRGHGYTEAFF.

The chain uses TRBV3-1 (or the pseudogene TRBV3-2) and TRBJ2-1, with 10 nucleotides matching TRBD2. This CDR3 has 14 amino acids. Germline CDR1 reads LGHDT; CDR2 reads YNNKEL (reference sequence). Trimming took 4 bases from V and 7 from J; bases not matched to a gene: 4. CDR3 nucleotide sequence: TGTGCCAGCAGCCCGGGACTAGCGAGGAATGAGCAGTTCTTC. Amino acid sequence: CASSPGLARNEQFF.

V is TRBV9 and J is TRBJ2-2, with a weak D call TRBD2 (5 bases). Trimming cost V 0 bases and J 0 bases, with 15 bases left between them. Germline V gene lookup returns CDR1 SGDLS and CDR2 YYNGEE. This CDR3 has 18 amino acids. The CDR3 DNA reads TGTGCCAGCAGCGTAGCCCCCATCGGGATGGCGAACACCGGGGAGCTGTTTTTT. It specifies CASSVAPIGMANTGELFF.

The chain is built from TRBV6-5 and TRBJ1-1; weak D call: TRBD1 (5 bases). CDR1 is MNHEY and CDR2 is SVGAGI in the germline V gene. The CDR3 length is 13 residues. Between the trimmed V and J ends, which lost 5 bases and 0 bases, there was a span of 7 bases. CDR3 coding DNA: TGTGCCAGCAGTCGACAGATGAACACTGAAGCTTTCTTT. Its protein product is CASSRQMNTEAFF.

The chain uses TRBV4-1 and TRBJ2-1; 9 bases match TRBD1. CDR1 is MGHRA and CDR2 is YSYEKL in the germline V gene. The CDR3 totals 15 residues. V dropped 4 bases and J dropped 7; count of bases not matched to a gene: 8. The CDR3 DNA follows: TGCGCCAGCAGCCCAATCGGGACAGGGTCAAATGAGCAGTTCTTC. It specifies CASSPIGTGSNEQFF.

This clone was counted a single time. The rearrangement joins TRBV4-1 to TRBJ2-3; 9 bases agree with TRBD1. Germline assignment: CDR1 MGHRA and CDR2 YSYEKL. This CDR3 has 17 residues. Trimming at V came to 2 bases and at J to 3 bases, leaving 9 bases not matched to a gene. CDR3 nucleotides: TGCGCCAGCAGCCAATCGACCGGGACAGGGAGGACAGATACGCAGTATTTT. It is translated as CASSQSTGTGRTDTQYF.

The chain couples TRBV6-1 to TRBJ2-1; 10 bases line up with TRBD2. Germline CDR1 MNHNS, CDR2 SASEGT. The trim removed 0 bases at V and 5 bases at J, leaving 10 bases unmatched. This CDR3 region has 18 residues. CDR3 nucleotides: TGTGCCAGCAGTGAAGCGCATCTAGCGGGAGTATACAACAATGAGCAGTTCTTC. It translates to CASSEAHLAGVYNNEQFF.

This chain joins TRBV5-4 and TRBJ1-2, with 11 bases matching TRBD1. V shed 4 bases and J 6 bases; nucleotides not matched to a gene: 14. CDR1 is SGHNT, CDR2 YYREEE, per germline (reference sequence). The CDR3 runs to 17 residues. The CDR3 loop is CASSPNPGQGATHGYTF. CDR3 in DNA: TGTGCCAGCAGCCCAAACCCCGGACAGGGGGCGACCCATGGCTACACCTTC.

V gene TRBV7-9 combines with J gene TRBJ2-3; tentative D call: TRBD2 (6 bases). This CDR3 has 18 residues. From germline, CDR1 is SEHNR and CDR2 FQNEAQ (reference sequence). V was clipped by 1 base and J by 2 bases, with 19 bases between them. CDR3: CASSLGGYRTTYTDTQYF. The CDR3 DNA reads TGTGCCAGCAGCTTAGGCGGATACAGGACTACCTACACAGATACGCAGTATTTT.

V usage is TRBV4-1 and J usage is TRBJ2-3; 7 nucleotides line up with TRBD1. Trimming removed 3 bases from V and 3 bases from J; junction bases left unmatched: 12. CDR1 and CDR2 (germline): MGHRA, YSYEKL. This CDR3 is 17 amino acids long. The CDR3 loop reads CASSQDPPGQRTDTQYF. In DNA form, the CDR3 reads TGCGCCAGCAGCCAGGATCCCCCGGGACAGAGAACAGATACGCAGTATTTT.

The chain joins TRBV13 to TRBJ2-1; 11 positions match TRBD2. This CDR3 region has 18 residues. V lost 0 bases and J lost 4; bases outside the gene matches: 8. Looked up from germline, CDR1 is PRHDT and CDR2 is FYEKMQ (reference sequence). The CDR3 bases are TGTGCCAGCAGCTTAGGCCTAGGGGTAGCGGGAGGGTACAATGAGCAGTTCTTC. This sequence encodes CASSLGLGVAGGYNEQFF.

The J gene is TRBJ2-7, the V gene TRBV2; perhaps TRBD1 as D (6 bases). The ends were cut back, 6 bases at V and 1 base at J, with 16 bases in the middle. The CDR3 has 15 residues. Germline loops: CDR1 SNHLY, CDR2 FYNNEI. CDR3 coding DNA: TGTGCCAGCAGGTTACAGGGATTGAGGTCCTACGAGCAGTACTTC. Encoded protein: CASRLQGLRSYEQYF.

There are a few counts of this clone. The chain's CDR3 is CASSNPGTGSRGYTF. In DNA form, the CDR3 reads TGTGCCAGTAGTAACCCCGGGACAGGGTCGAGGGGCTACACCTTC. The chain joins TRBV19 to TRBJ1-2; 9 positions match TRBD1. In germline, CDR1 is LNHDA, CDR2 SQIVND (reference sequence). There are 15 residues in the CDR3. V lost 4 bases to trimming and J lost 8 bases; unmatched junction nucleotides: 11. The complete variable domain, with remaining parts taken from reference TRBV19 and TRBJ1-2, reads DGGITQSPKYLFRKEGQNVTLSCEQNLNHDAMYWYRQDPGQGLRLIYYSQIVNDFQKGDIAEGYSVSREKKESFPLTVTSAQKNPTAFYLCASSNPGTGSRGYTFGSGTRLTVV.

The chain joins TRBV5-1 to TRBJ2-5; 8 bases line up with TRBD1. The CDR3 consists of 13 residues. The junction had 4 bases not matched to a gene; V was cut back by 4 bases and J by 5 bases. Germline loops: CDR1 SGHRS, CDR2 YFSETQ. The CDR3 loop reads CASSLTGVETQYF. Here the CDR3 DNA reads TGCGCCAGCAGCCTGACAGGGGTGGAGACCCAGTACTTC. Full variable domain (rest looked up from reference TRBV5-1 and TRBJ2-5): KAGVTQTPRYLIKTRGQQVTLSCSPISGHRSVSWYQQTPGQGLQFLFEYFSETQRNKGNFPGRFSGRQFSNSRSEMNVSTLELGDSALYLCASSLTGVETQYFGPGTRLLVL.

The chain employs TRBV20-1 and TRBJ2-1, with D perhaps TRBD2 (6 bases). The CDR3 contains 13 residues. Germline assignment: CDR1 DFQATT and CDR2 SNEGSKA (reference sequence). V was pared by 3 bases and J by 3 bases, with 9 bases between. The CDR3 is CSASSGNYNEQFF. CDR3 nucleotide sequence: TGCAGTGCTAGTAGCGGCAACTACAATGAGCAGTTCTTC.

V and J are TRBV10-2 and TRBJ1-5; 8 bases are a match to TRBD1. The junction had 6 bases not matched to a gene; V was cut back by 3 bases and J by 5 bases. The CDR3 sequence is 15 residues long. Looked up from germline, CDR1 is WSHSY and CDR2 is SAAADI. The CDR3 sequence: CASSDSRGLDQPQHF. The CDR3 coding sequence is TGCGCCAGCAGTGATTCCAGGGGGCTAGATCAGCCCCAGCATTTT.

V is TRBV28 and J is TRBJ1-2; 9 nucleotides match TRBD1. Germline trimming cut 3 bases from V and 9 bases from J; bases unmatched to any gene: 11. This CDR3 comprises 15 residues. Germline lookup yields CDR1 MDHEN and CDR2 SYDVKM. CDR3 in amino acids: CASSFGTGTTERYTF. For the CDR3, the DNA is TGTGCCAGCAGTTTCGGGACAGGGACCACCGAACGCTACACCTTC.

The rearrangement uses TRBV7-3 and TRBJ1-1; D may be TRBD1 (5 bases). Germline values: CDR1 SGHTA, CDR2 FQGTGA. The CDR3 runs to 13 residues. The V and J ends lost 4 bases and 6 bases respectively, with 12 bases between them. DNA for the CDR3: TGTGCCAGCAGCTCACCGGGGGAGGCTGAAGCTTTCTTT. Translating gives CASSSPGEAEAFF.

This clone was recorded only once. This chain joins TRBV10-3 and TRBJ2-3; no clear D. The germline CDR1 and CDR2 sequences are ENHRY and SYGVKD. Deletions cut 6 bases from V and 4 bases from J, with 5 bases between. The CDR3 has 11 amino acids. In DNA, the CDR3 is TGTGCCATCAGGGCCTCAGATACGCAGTATTTT. Translating it yields CAIRASDTQYF.

To note about this clone: This sample also contains other DNA sequences that code for the same CDR3. The V call is TRBV7-2, the J call TRBJ2-3, with 12 bases that match TRBD2. CDR3 size: 16 residues. Unmatched junction bases numbered 6, after V lost 5 bases and J lost 3 bases. In germline, CDR1 is SGHTA, CDR2 FQGNSA. The CDR3 sequence: CASSPRTSGTTDTQYF. Here the CDR3 DNA reads TGTGCCAGCAGCCCCCGGACTAGCGGGACGACAGATACGCAGTATTTT.

The chain combines TRBV6-4 with TRBJ1-6; D ambiguous. CDR1 is MRHNA, CDR2 SNTAGT, per germline. V lost 3 bases, J lost 7 bases, and 10 bases lay in between. The CDR3 has 14 amino acids. The CDR3 DNA is TGTGCCAGCAGTGAGAGGGCTGAGAATTCACCCCTCCACTTT. Translated: CASSERAENSPLHF.

A single count supports this clone. This sequence joins TRBV6-1 and TRBJ2-1, with TRBD2 identical over 9 bases. The germline V gene has CDR1 MNHNS and CDR2 SASEGT. Trimming took 3 bases from V and 4 from J; bases not matched to a gene: 4. The CDR3 has 15 amino acids. CDR3 loop: CASSDPGLAYNEQFF. The CDR3 bases are TGTGCCAGCAGTGACCCGGGACTAGCTTACAATGAGCAGTTCTTC.

The sample holds one count of this clone. This chain connects TRBV5-1 to TRBJ2-7, with D maybe TRBD2 (6 bases). V was clipped by 3 bases and J by 5 bases, with 12 bases between them. This CDR3 contains 13 residues. Germline V gene sequence: CDR1 SGHRS, CDR2 YFSETQ. The CDR3 coding sequence is TGCGCCAGCAGCTCGGAGGGCCTGGACGAGCAGTACTTC. It is translated as CASSSEGLDEQYF.

The chain links TRBV6-1 to TRBJ1-5, with 7 bases aligning to TRBD1. The length of the CDR3 is 15 residues. Germline trimming cut 3 bases from V and 2 bases from J; bases unmatched to any gene: 4. Germline V gene lookup returns CDR1 MNHNS and CDR2 SASEGT. The CDR3 bases are TGTGCCAGCAGTGACGGACAGGCTCGCAATCAGCCCCAGCATTTT. Translation: CASSDGQARNQPQHF.